Below, 25 T cell receptor beta chains from the same sample are listed, as sequenced in a study of T cell responses to AZD1222 COVID-19 vaccine. The method was immunoSEQ multiplex PCR; TCRdb's version includes in-frame clones alone and lacks a portion of them. The top ten hold roughly 7.7% of the sample, which has 90,000 to 100,000 clones, 85% to 90% seen once. The starting material was peripheral blood, obtained on day 0 of AZD1222 vaccination. These receptors all stem from an adult in good health.

Worth noting for this clone: This same CDR3 is encoded by further DNA sequences in the sample. This chain uses TRBV27 with TRBJ1-4; 8 bases line up with TRBD1. The CDR3 has 16 amino acids. CDR1 MNHEY and CDR2 SMNVEV come from the germline V gene (reference sequence). V was clipped by 5 bases and J by 8 bases; unmatched bases: 13. The CDR3 region has the DNA TGTGCCAGCAGTCCCCCGCGGACAGGGTTGGGCGAAAAACTGTTTTTT. Residues: CASSPPRTGLGEKLFF. The full variable domain, completed using reference TRBV27 and TRBJ1-4, is EAQVTQNPRYLITVTGKKLTVTCSQNMNHEYMSWYRQDPGLGLRQIYYSMNVEVTDKGDVPEGYKVSRKEKRNFPLILESPSPNQTSLYFCASSPPRTGLGEKLFFGSGTQLSVL.

The rearrangement joins TRBV10-3 to TRBJ2-7; 10 positions agree with TRBD2. Losses at the gene ends were 5 bases for V and 2 bases for J; bases not matched to a gene: 6. Germline-derived CDR1 and CDR2 are ENHRY and SYGVKD. This CDR3 has 15 residues. DNA of the CDR3: TGTGCCATCAGTCCTAGCGGGAGAGGGGCCTACGAGCAGTACTTC. Its protein product is CAISPSGRGAYEQYF.

This rearrangement joins TRBV5-1 to TRBJ2-1; D is undetermined. Germline-derived CDR1 and CDR2 are SGHRS and YFSETQ. This CDR3 comprises 13 residues. The V end lost 4 bases, the J end lost 14 bases, and 19 bases lay between the germline ends. CDR3 amino acids: CASSPTGPLVEFF. CDR3 DNA: TGCGCCAGCAGCCCCACCGGGCCCCTAGTTGAGTTCTTC. Full variable domain (outside the CDR3, taken from reference TRBV5-1 and TRBJ2-1): KAGVTQTPRYLIKTRGQQVTLSCSPISGHRSVSWYQQTPGQGLQFLFEYFSETQRNKGNFPGRFSGRQFSNSRSEMNVSTLELGDSALYLCASSPTGPLVEFFGPGTRLTVL.

The rearrangement uses TRBV27 and TRBJ2-2; 14 bases are shared with TRBD2. The CDR3 has 17 amino acids. Trimming took 5 bases from V and 3 from J; bases not matched to a gene: 5. Germline V gene lookup returns CDR1 MNHEY and CDR2 SMNVEV (reference sequence). The chain's CDR3 is CASSPGTSGGYTGELFF. The CDR3 DNA follows: TGTGCCAGCAGTCCCGGGACTAGCGGGGGTTACACCGGGGAGCTGTTTTTT.

This chain joins TRBV19 and TRBJ2-3; no clear D gene. The CDR3 runs 15 residues. Trimming left V 6 bases short and J 4 bases short, with 17 bases between. Germline lookup yields CDR1 LNHDA and CDR2 SQIVND (reference sequence). The CDR3 reads CASSNRPGSPDTQYF. The CDR3 DNA reads TGTGCCAGTAGCAACCGACCCGGGTCCCCAGATACGCAGTATTTT.

This chain joins TRBV11-2 and TRBJ2-2; 8 bases align to TRBD2. The V gene's germline CDR1 is SGHAT and CDR2 FQNNGV. This CDR3 spans 15 amino acids. With 3 bases clipped from V and 5 bases from J, the junction kept 5 bases outside the gene matches. The DNA of the CDR3 is TGTGCCAGCAGCTTCAGCGGGAGAACGACCGGGGAGCTGTTTTTT. It is translated as CASSFSGRTTGELFF.

This chain joins TRBV5-1 and TRBJ1-2; D gene uncertain. The CDR3 sequence is 14 residues long. CDR1 SGHRS and CDR2 YFSETQ come from the germline V gene. Trimming pared 3 bases from V and 4 bases from J, leaving 13 bases between. The CDR3 is CASSSSPVAYGYTF. The DNA for the CDR3 is TGCGCCAGCAGCTCCTCCCCTGTCGCCTATGGCTACACCTTC.

This clone came up once. The V and J genes are TRBV5-1 and TRBJ2-1; TRBD2 matches at 9 bases. The CDR3 is 15 residues long. Trimming took 2 bases from V and 10 from J; bases not matched to a gene: 10. Germline V CDR1 and CDR2: SGHRS, YFSETQ. The CDR3 nucleotides read TGCGCCAGCAGCTTCGGGACTAGCCCGGGGGGGGAGCAGTTCTTC. Amino acid sequence: CASSFGTSPGGEQFF.

This clone has only one observation. The chain has TRBV28 and TRBJ1-4, with TRBD1 identical over 7 bases. CDR3 length: 15 residues. J gave up 0 bases and V 4 bases, and 2 bases lay outside the gene matches. CDR1 MDHEN and CDR2 SYDVKM come from the germline V gene. The CDR3 DNA reads as TGTGCCAGCAGTTCGGGGACAGCAACTAATGAAAAACTGTTTTTT. Protein product: CASSSGTATNEKLFF.

The chain recombines TRBV9 with TRBJ2-1; TRBD2 aligns across 8 bases. The CDR3 covers 15 residues. V dropped 0 bases and J dropped 5; count of bases not matched to a gene: 4. CDR1 is SGDLS, CDR2 YYNGEE, per germline. The CDR3 nucleotides are TGTGCCAGCAGCGTAGCGGGGGGGCCCCACAATGAGCAGTTCTTC. It yields the protein CASSVAGGPHNEQFF.

The chain carries TRBV5-1 and TRBJ2-1; D unresolved. This CDR3 has 14 amino acids. With 0 bases removed from V and 6 bases from J, the gap between germline ends came to 10 bases. Germline assignment: CDR1 SGHRS and CDR2 YFSETQ. CDR3 coding DNA: TGCGCCAGCAGCTTGGCCGTCACGAGCAATGAGCAGTTCTTC. This codes for CASSLAVTSNEQFF.

The CDR3 here is CASSLLAAGYGYTF. The CDR3, as DNA: TGTGCCAGCAGCTTACTAGCGGCGGGCTATGGCTACACCTTC. This sequence joins TRBV7-9 and TRBJ1-2, with D uncertain. V lost 2 bases and J lost 4, with 11 bases in between. The CDR3 is made up of 14 amino acids. The V gene's germline CDR1 is SEHNR and CDR2 FQNEAQ (reference sequence).

The chain couples TRBV5-4 to TRBJ2-3; D gene unclear. CDR1 is SGHNT, CDR2 YYREEE, per germline (reference sequence). The CDR3 has 13 residues. V lost 0 bases and J lost 1, with 3 bases in between. CDR3 in DNA: TGTGCCAGCAGCTTGGGTGGCACAGATACGCAGTATTTT. Translation: CASSLGGTDTQYF.

The table lists this clone with a few counts. V is TRBV19 and J is TRBJ1-1, with D hard to call. The V end lost 8 bases, the J end lost 1 base, and 11 bases lay between the germline ends. Germline CDR1 reads LNHDA; CDR2 reads SQIVND (reference sequence). The length of the CDR3 is 13 residues. DNA of the CDR3: TGTGCCAGTCAAAACCCGGGGAACACTGAAGCTTTCTTT. Translation: CASQNPGNTEAFF.

The J gene is TRBJ1-1, the V gene TRBV18, with a weak D call TRBD1 (6 bases). This CDR3 spans 15 amino acids. Between the trimmed V and J ends, which lost 3 bases and 0 bases, there was a span of 11 bases. CDR1 is KGHSH, CDR2 LQKENI, per germline. The CDR3 sequence is CASSPGAFMNTEAFF. Written as DNA, the CDR3 is TGTGCCAGCTCACCGGGGGCCTTTATGAACACTGAAGCTTTCTTT.

The chain links TRBV6-5 to TRBJ2-7; TRBD1 agrees at 7 bases. This CDR3 contains 15 residues. The V gene end was trimmed by 0 bases and the J gene end by 5 bases; junction bases not matched to a gene: 7. The germline gives CDR1 MNHEY, CDR2 SVGAGI. This CDR3 is CASSYSGQSVHEQYF. DNA for the CDR3: TGTGCCAGCAGTTACTCGGGACAGAGTGTCCACGAGCAGTACTTC.

The chain joins TRBV5-1 to TRBJ2-1; D not resolved. The CDR3 consists of 15 residues. Germline CDR1 reads SGHRS; CDR2 reads YFSETQ. V lost 0 bases, J lost 0 bases, and 7 bases lay in between. The CDR3 protein is CASSLDQSSYNEQFF. CDR3 DNA: TGCGCCAGCAGCTTGGATCAGAGCTCCTACAATGAGCAGTTCTTC.

The chain joins TRBV2 to TRBJ2-1, with 7 nucleotides matching TRBD2. Per germline, CDR1 SNHLY and CDR2 FYNNEI. J was trimmed by 3 bases and V by 3 bases; bases with no gene match: 5. CDR3 length: 15 amino acids. The CDR3 region has the DNA TGTGCCAGCAGTGAGCGGGGGTGGGGCTACAATGAGCAGTTCTTC. It specifies CASSERGWGYNEQFF.

The V and J genes are TRBV19 and TRBJ2-5, with 12 nucleotides matching TRBD1. The germline V gene has CDR1 LNHDA and CDR2 SQIVND (reference sequence). V lost 4 bases, J lost 5 bases, and 5 bases stayed unmatched. The CDR3 runs 15 residues. The CDR3 region is CASSRGQGAVETQYF. DNA of the CDR3: TGTGCCAGTAGTAGGGGACAGGGGGCTGTGGAGACCCAGTACTTC.

This clone has only one observation. This chain joins TRBV30 and TRBJ2-5, with 10 nucleotides matching TRBD2. V shed 8 bases, J shed 5 bases, and the junction held 8 bases outside the gene matches. This CDR3 comprises 13 residues. Germline CDR1 GTSNPN, CDR2 SVGIG (reference sequence). Here the CDR3 DNA reads TGTGCCAGTAGCGGGGGGCCAGGGGAGACCCAGTACTTC. This sequence encodes CASSGGPGETQYF.

CDR3 nucleotides: TGTGCCAGCAGTTACTCGGACCCGAACGTATATGGCTACACCTTC. Its protein product is CASSYSDPNVYGYTF. The genes are TRBV6-5 and TRBJ1-2; D gene unclear. The CDR3 length is 15 residues. Germline V CDR1 and CDR2: MNHEY, SVGAGI. With 0 bases removed from V and 5 bases from J, the gap between germline ends came to 13 bases.

The chain combines TRBV25-1 with TRBJ1-5, with D hard to call. This CDR3 region has 12 residues. Trimming removed 3 bases from V and 2 bases from J, with 2 bases in between. Germline V gene sequence: CDR1 MGHDK, CDR2 SYGVNS. The CDR3 DNA sequence: TGTGCCAGCAGTGAGGGCAATCAGCCCCAGCATTTT. This codes for CASSEGNQPQHF.

This chain joins TRBV7-2 and TRBJ1-2; possible D gene TRBD1, 5 bases. Germline-derived CDR1 and CDR2 are SGHTA and FQGNSA. With 6 bases removed from V and 5 bases from J, the gap between germline ends came to 19 bases. CDR3 length equals 15 residues. Written as DNA, the CDR3 is TGTGCCAGCAGGTCCCAGGGCCCCAATCGGTATGGCTACACCTTC. The encoded protein is CASRSQGPNRYGYTF.

A word on this clone: One end of the junction does not line up with germline, which may come from a read error. The V gene is TRBV7-7, the J gene TRBJ2-1; TRBD1 matches at 9 bases. The CDR3 length is 16 residues. CDR1 SSHAT and CDR2 FNYEAQ come from the germline V gene (reference sequence). The CDR3 coding sequence is TGTGCTAGCAGCTTAAGGTTCGGGACAGGGTACAATGAGCAGTTCTTC. Protein product: CASSLRFGTGYNEQFF.

This rearrangement joins TRBV24-1 to TRBJ2-1; 8 nucleotides match TRBD1. This CDR3 comprises 16 residues. The V segment lost 4 bases and the J segment 5 bases; nucleotides outside the gene matches: 9. The germline V gene encodes CDR1 KGHDR and CDR2 SFDVKD. The CDR3 sequence: CATSDLGQGPNNEQFF. CDR3 sequence (DNA): TGTGCCACCAGTGACCTCGGACAGGGCCCTAACAATGAGCAGTTCTTC.